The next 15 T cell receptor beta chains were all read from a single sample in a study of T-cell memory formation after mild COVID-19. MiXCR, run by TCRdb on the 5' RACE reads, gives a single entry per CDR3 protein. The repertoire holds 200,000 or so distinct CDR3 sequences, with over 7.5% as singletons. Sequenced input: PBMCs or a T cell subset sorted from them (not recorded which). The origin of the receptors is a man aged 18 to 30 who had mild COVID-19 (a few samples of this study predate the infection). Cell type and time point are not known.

CDR3: CSASREGAGNTIYF. The CDR3 DNA follows: TGCAGTGCTTCGCGGGAGGGGGCTGGAAACACCATATATTTT. The chain has TRBV20-1 and TRBJ1-3, with a weak D call TRBD1 (6 bases). Germline CDR1 and CDR2: DFQATT and SNEGSKA (reference sequence). Trimming left V 5 bases short and J 2 bases short, with 13 bases between. CDR3 length: 14 amino acids.

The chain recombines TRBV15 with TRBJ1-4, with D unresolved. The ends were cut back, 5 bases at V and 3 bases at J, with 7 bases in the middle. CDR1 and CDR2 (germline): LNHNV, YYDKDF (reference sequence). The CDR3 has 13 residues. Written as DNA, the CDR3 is TGTGCCACCAGCTATGGACCTAATGAAAAACTGTTTTTT. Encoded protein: CATSYGPNEKLFF.

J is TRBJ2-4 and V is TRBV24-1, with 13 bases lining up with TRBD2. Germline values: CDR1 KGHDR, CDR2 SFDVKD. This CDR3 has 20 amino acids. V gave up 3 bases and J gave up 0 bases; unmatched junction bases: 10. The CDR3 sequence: CATSDRRLAGGSLAKNIQYF. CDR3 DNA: TGTGCCACCAGTGATCGAAGACTAGCGGGGGGATCTCTAGCCAAAAACATTCAGTACTTC.

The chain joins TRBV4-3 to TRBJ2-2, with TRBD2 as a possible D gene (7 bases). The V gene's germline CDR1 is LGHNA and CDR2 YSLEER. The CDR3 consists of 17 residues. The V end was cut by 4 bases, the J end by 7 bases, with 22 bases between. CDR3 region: CASSLLVGGGEGGELFF. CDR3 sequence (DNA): TGCGCCAGCAGCCTCCTAGTAGGCGGGGGCGAGGGCGGGGAGCTGTTTTTT.

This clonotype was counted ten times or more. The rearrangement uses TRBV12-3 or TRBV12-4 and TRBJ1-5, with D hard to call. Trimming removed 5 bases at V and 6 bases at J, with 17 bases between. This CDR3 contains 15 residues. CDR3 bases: TGTGCCAGCAGTCCGGGAGCATATTCGGCTCAGCCCCAGCATTTT. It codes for CASSPGAYSAQPQHF.

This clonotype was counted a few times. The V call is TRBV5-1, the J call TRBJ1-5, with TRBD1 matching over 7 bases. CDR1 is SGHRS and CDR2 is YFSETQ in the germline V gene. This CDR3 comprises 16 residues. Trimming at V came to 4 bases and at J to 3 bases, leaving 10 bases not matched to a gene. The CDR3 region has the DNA TGCGCCAGCAGCCCCACTCCGACAGGGACCAATCAGCCCCAGCATTTT. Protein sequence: CASSPTPTGTNQPQHF. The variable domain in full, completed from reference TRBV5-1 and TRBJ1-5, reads KAGVTQTPRYLIKTRGQQVTLSCSPISGHRSVSWYQQTPGQGLQFLFEYFSETQRNKGNFPGRFSGRQFSNSRSEMNVSTLELGDSALYLCASSPTPTGTNQPQHFGDGTRLSIL.

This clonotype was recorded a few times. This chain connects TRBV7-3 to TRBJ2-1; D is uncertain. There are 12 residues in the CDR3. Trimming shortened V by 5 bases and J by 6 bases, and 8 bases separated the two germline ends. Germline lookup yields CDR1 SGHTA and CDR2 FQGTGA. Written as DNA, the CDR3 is TGTGCCAGCAGCGCCAATCCCAATGAGCAGTTCTTC. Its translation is CASSANPNEQFF.

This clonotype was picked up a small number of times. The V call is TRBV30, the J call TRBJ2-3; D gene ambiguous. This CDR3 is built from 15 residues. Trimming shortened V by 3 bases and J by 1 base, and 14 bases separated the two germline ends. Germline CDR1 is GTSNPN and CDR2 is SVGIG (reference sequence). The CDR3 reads CAWSRTLVGTDTQYF. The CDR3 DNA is TGTGCCTGGAGCCGGACCCTGGTGGGCACAGATACGCAGTATTTT. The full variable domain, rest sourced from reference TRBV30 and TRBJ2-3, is SQTIHQWPATLVQPVGSPLSLECTVEGTSNPNLYWYRQAAGRGLQLLFYSVGIGQISSEVPQNLSASRPQDRQFILSSKKLLLSDSGFYLCAWSRTLVGTDTQYFGPGTRLTVL.

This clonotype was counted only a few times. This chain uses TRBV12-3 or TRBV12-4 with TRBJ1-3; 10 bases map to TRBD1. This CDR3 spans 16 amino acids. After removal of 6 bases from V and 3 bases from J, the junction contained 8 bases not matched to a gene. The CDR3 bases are TGTGCCAGCAGCCCGGGACAGGGGAATGGTGGAAACACCATATATTTT. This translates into CASSPGQGNGGNTIYF.

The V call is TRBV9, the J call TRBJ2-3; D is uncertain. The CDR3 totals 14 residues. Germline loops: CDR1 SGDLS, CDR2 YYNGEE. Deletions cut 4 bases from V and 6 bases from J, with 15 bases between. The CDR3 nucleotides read TGTGCCAGCAGCCTTCAGCGCTCCACGGATACGCAGTATTTT. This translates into CASSLQRSTDTQYF.

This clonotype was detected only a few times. CDR3 region: CASDSPYNEQFF. CDR3 coding DNA: TGTGCCAGCGATAGCCCCTACAATGAGCAGTTCTTC. The genes are TRBV6-2 or TRBV6-3 and TRBJ2-1; D not resolved. Deletions cut 8 bases from V and 2 bases from J, with 7 bases between. The CDR3 has 12 amino acids. CDR1 is MNHEY, CDR2 SVGEGT, per germline.

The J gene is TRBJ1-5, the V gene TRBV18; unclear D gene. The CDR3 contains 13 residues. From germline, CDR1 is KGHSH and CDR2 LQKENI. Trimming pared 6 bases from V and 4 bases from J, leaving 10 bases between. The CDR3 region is CASSNGENQPQHF. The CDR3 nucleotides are TGTGCCAGCTCGAACGGGGAGAATCAGCCCCAGCATTTT.

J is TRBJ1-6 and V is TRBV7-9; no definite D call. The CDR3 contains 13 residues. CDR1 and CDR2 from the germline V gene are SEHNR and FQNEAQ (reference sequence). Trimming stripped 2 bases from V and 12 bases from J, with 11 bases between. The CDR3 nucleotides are TGTGCCAGCAGCTTACCGGGGTCCCAACCCCTCCACTTT. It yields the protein CASSLPGSQPLHF.

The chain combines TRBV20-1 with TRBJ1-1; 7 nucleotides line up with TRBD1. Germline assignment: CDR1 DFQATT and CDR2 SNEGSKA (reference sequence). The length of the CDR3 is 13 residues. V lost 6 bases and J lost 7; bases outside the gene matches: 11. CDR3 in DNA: TGCAGTGCGTGTGACCCCGGACAGGTTGAAGCTTTCTTT. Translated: CSACDPGQVEAFF.

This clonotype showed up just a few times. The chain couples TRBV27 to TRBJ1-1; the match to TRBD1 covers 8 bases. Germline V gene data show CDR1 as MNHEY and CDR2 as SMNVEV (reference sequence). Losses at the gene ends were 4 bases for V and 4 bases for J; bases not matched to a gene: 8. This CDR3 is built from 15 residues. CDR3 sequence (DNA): TGTGCCAGCAGTTGGCAGGGGGCTCTGGGCACTGAAGCTTTCTTT. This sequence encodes CASSWQGALGTEAFF.